This entry is about one TCR beta chain. Its antigen remains unidentified. The data belong to a study of cytomegalovirus exposure and HLA in healthy donors. Findings of the study overall: Listed as cytomegalovirus-associated were over 150 TCR beta chains.

The table came from immunoSEQ multiplex PCR; TCRdb's copy has only in-frame clones and leaves some out. The profile shows 150,000 to 200,000 clones, more than 80% of them singletons. The V gene end was trimmed by 5 bases and the J gene end by 3 bases; junction bases not matched to a gene: 5. CDR1 and CDR2 from the germline V gene are SGHAT and FQDESV (reference sequence). The CDR3 covers 15 residues. The sample consisted of PBMCs. This TCR was recovered from a woman aged 18-29 years in good health and CMV-seropositive. The chain is built from TRBV11-1 and TRBJ2-7; 12 bases align to TRBD2. CDR3 protein: CASSQLAGGYYEQYF. CDR3 in DNA: TGTGCCAGCAGCCAACTAGCGGGGGGCTACTACGAGCAGTACTTC.